This T cell receptor beta chain was documented in a study of blood T cell repertoires in COVID-19. Study-level background: The United States, Italy and Spain were the sources of the acute and convalescent COVID-19 samples.

Sequenced by immunoSEQ multiplex PCR; TCRdb stores in-frame clones only, minus some. Of fewer than 200,000 clones in the sample, around 90% were seen once. The receptor comes from a middle-aged man with acute or convalescent COVID-19. Source material: peripheral blood.

The DNA of the CDR3 is TGTGCCAGCAGTTACTTACCTAGCGGGGGGACGGATGAGCAGTTCTTC. It specifies CASSYLPSGGTDEQFF. The genes are TRBV6-6 and TRBJ2-1; TRBD2 matches 11 bases. Germline-derived CDR1 and CDR2 are MNHNY and SVGAGI (reference sequence). The V segment lost 1 base and the J segment 8 bases; nucleotides outside the gene matches: 7. This CDR3 region has 16 residues.